These 17 T cell receptor beta chains were all obtained from the same sample, sequenced in a study of glioma-infiltrating T cells. Amplification of TCR alpha and beta CDR3 regions from RNA used iRepertoire nested multiplex PCR. Each CDR3 protein is one row after TCRdb ran MiXCR on the multiplex PCR reads. The repertoire holds about 110,000 distinct CDR3 sequences, with around 25% as singletons. Sample: glioma tissue, nonneoplastic brain tissue, or PBMCs (not recorded which). Receptors originate from a human donor with low-grade glioma or glioblastoma, undergoing nonglioma brain surgery, or in good health (not recorded which).

On this clonotype itself: One end of the junction fails to match germline, which may point to a read error. The rearrangement uses TRBV4-1 and TRBJ1-3; D is ambiguous. CDR3 length: 17 amino acids. Germline V gives CDR1 MGHRA, CDR2 YSYEKL. This CDR3 reads CASSQDHGDGAGNTVYF. The CDR3 DNA reads TGCGCCAGCAGCCAAGACCATGGTGACGGCGCTGGAAACACCGTATATTTT.

Note on this clonotype: One base away lies a much larger clone, so this may be a sequencing read error. The chain recombines TRBV29-1 with TRBJ2-7, with D uncertain. V lost 4 bases to trimming and J lost 6 bases, with 19 bases between them. The CDR3 contains 14 residues. Germline V gene lookup returns CDR1 SQVTM and CDR2 ANQGSEA. CDR3 sequence (DNA): TGCAGCGTTGGTGACACCAGAAGGGTCGTCGAGCAGTACTTC. This gives the protein CSVGDTRRVVEQYF.

The chain employs TRBV12-3 or TRBV12-4 and TRBJ2-3; D call uncertain. V lost 6 bases and J 2 bases, leaving 9 bases between the germline ends. The CDR3 is 13 amino acids. CDR3 protein: CASSKTPTDTQYF. The CDR3 DNA reads TGTGCCAGCAGCAAGACACCCACAGATACGCAGTATTTT.

This clonotype was seen at least ten times. The chain employs TRBV7-9 and TRBJ2-7; D gene uncertain. The germline V gene encodes CDR1 SEHNR and CDR2 FQNEAQ (reference sequence). This CDR3 has 13 residues. Trimming cost V 4 bases and J 3 bases, with 10 bases left between them. CDR3 DNA: TGTGCCAGCAGCTCGTTGACACTCTACGAGCAGTACTTC. This translates into CASSSLTLYEQYF.

This clonotype was detected ten times or more. CDR3 DNA sequence: TGTGCCAGCAGTACATTGCCCGATGGCTACACCTTC. As protein: CASSTLPDGYTF. The rearrangement uses TRBV2 and TRBJ1-2; no clear D gene. There are 12 residues in the CDR3. Per germline, CDR1 SNHLY and CDR2 FYNNEI. Trimming took 5 bases from V and 6 from J, leaving 10 bases between them.

The chain combines TRBV6-2 or TRBV6-3 with TRBJ2-7, with D perhaps matching TRBD1 (6 bases). The V end was cut by 6 bases, the J end by 5 bases, with 17 bases between. Germline CDR1 reads MNHEY; CDR2 reads SVGEGT. The CDR3 runs 14 residues. The CDR3 reads CASSPIRGYNEQYF. The DNA of the CDR3 is TGTGCCAGCAGCCCGATCAGGGGTTACAACGAGCAGTACTTC.

This clonotype was counted ten times or more. The J gene is TRBJ2-2, the V gene TRBV5-1, with 9 bases that match TRBD2. V lost 0 bases to trimming and J lost 6 bases; unmatched junction nucleotides: 9. This CDR3 has 17 amino acids. Germline V gives CDR1 SGHRS, CDR2 YFSETQ. The CDR3 loop reads CASSLDSLAGYAGELFF. The CDR3, as DNA: TGCGCCAGCAGCTTGGATTCGCTAGCGGGATACGCCGGGGAGCTGTTTTTT.

About this clonotype itself: This sequence may be a read error, since a much larger clone differs from it by one base. The chain employs TRBV2 and TRBJ2-2; 7 nucleotides align to TRBD2. The CDR3 spans 15 residues. With V trimmed by 7 bases and J by 7 bases, 12 bases remained unmatched. Germline loops: CDR1 SNHLY, CDR2 FYNNEI. CDR3 DNA sequence: TGTGCCAGCACAAGGGAGGGCCCAACCATCGGGGAGCTGTTTTTT. This sequence encodes CASTREGPTIGELFF.

V gene TRBV14 combines with J gene TRBJ2-7; D may be TRBD1 (6 bases). CDR1 and CDR2 from the germline V gene are SGHDN and FVKESK. Trimming left V 2 bases short and J 5 bases short, with 16 bases between. This CDR3 comprises 15 residues. The CDR3 region is CASSQLQGTVHEQYF. CDR3 nucleotide sequence: TGTGCCAGCAGCCAATTACAGGGAACGGTCCACGAGCAGTACTTC.

This clonotype was seen many times. V gene TRBV12-3 or TRBV12-4 combines with J gene TRBJ2-3, with D possibly matching TRBD1 (5 bases). Trimming stripped 4 bases from V and 11 bases from J, with 16 bases between. The CDR3 sequence is 13 residues long. The CDR3 region has the DNA TGTGCCAGCAGTTCCTTCGTAGCCGGACAGCAGTATTTT. Protein product: CASSSFVAGQQYF.

This clonotype was found many times. The chain joins TRBV6-1 to TRBJ1-1; D unresolved. This CDR3 has 10 amino acids. Trimming removed 7 bases from V and 8 bases from J, with 8 bases in between. Germline lookup yields CDR1 MNHNS and CDR2 SASEGT. This CDR3 is CASIGREAFF. CDR3 coding DNA: TGTGCCAGCATCGGGAGGGAAGCTTTCTTT.

V usage is TRBV29-1 and J usage is TRBJ2-7, with 9 bases that match TRBD2. This CDR3 spans 13 amino acids. The V segment lost 5 bases and the J segment 0 bases; nucleotides outside the gene matches: 2. Germline V gene sequence: CDR1 SQVTM, CDR2 ANQGSEA. The CDR3, as DNA: TGCAGCGTTTTAGCGGGGGACTCCTACGAGCAGTACTTC. Protein: CSVLAGDSYEQYF.

Remarks on this clonotype: This could be a read error, since a much larger clone is one nucleotide away. V is TRBV14 and J is TRBJ1-1; no reliable D call. Germline CDR1 SGHDN, CDR2 FVKESK. This CDR3 is built from 13 residues. The chain's CDR3 is CASSQGITTQAFF. The CDR3, as DNA: TGTGCCAGCAGCCAAGGGATAACCACTCAAGCTTTCTTT.

This clonotype was observed a handful of times. The V and J genes are TRBV7-9 and TRBJ2-6, with 7 bases fitting TRBD1. This CDR3 spans 17 amino acids. Germline lookup yields CDR1 SEHNR and CDR2 FQNEAQ (reference sequence). Losses at the gene ends were 5 bases for V and 0 bases for J; bases not matched to a gene: 7. The CDR3 DNA reads as TGTGCCAGCAGCCCAAGGACAGGAAGCTCTGGGGCCAACGTCCTGACTTTC. Its translation is CASSPRTGSSGANVLTF.

This clonotype was seen many times. The chain employs TRBV12-3 or TRBV12-4 and TRBJ2-6, with TRBD1 matching 7 bases. CDR3 length equals 15 residues. Trimming at V came to 5 bases and at J to 3 bases, leaving 4 bases not matched to a gene. The CDR3 DNA follows: TGTGCCAGCAGTCTAGGGGGCAGTGGGGCCAACGTCCTGACTTTC. As protein: CASSLGGSGANVLTF.

This clonotype was counted only a few times. This may be a read error: a much more frequent sequence differs by one nucleotide. V gene TRBV6-1 combines with J gene TRBJ2-3; D might be TRBD1 or TRBD2, each matching 5 bases. The CDR3 is 15 amino acids. The germline V gene encodes CDR1 MNHNS and CDR2 SASEGT. The CDR3 loop reads CASRGTNLRADTRYF. CDR3 sequence (DNA): TGTGCCAGCAGGGGGACGAACCTAAGGGCAGATACGCGGTATTTT.

Of note for this clonotype: The junction and the germline gene differ at one end; a read error may be behind it. V usage is TRBV4-3 and J usage is TRBJ1-1, with a possible D match to TRBD1 (5 bases). Germline loops: CDR1 LGHNA, CDR2 YSLEER. The length of the CDR3 is 15 residues. The CDR3 here is CASSQDRQLNTGAFF. The CDR3 coding sequence is TGCGCCAGCAGCCAAGATCGACAGCTAAACACTGGAGCTTTCTTT.